This T cell receptor (beta chain) was sequenced in a study of CD8 T cells in ankylosing spondylitis. Study findings and constraints: Seemingly distinctive of ankylosing spondylitis blood was a TCR beta motif formed by eight highly homologous variants. Clones tied to disease were said to be significantly enriched in matched ankylosing spondylitis synovial fluid.

Concerning this clonotype itself: The antigen is undetermined.

TCRdb itself ran the 5' RACE reads through MiXCR, one entry per CDR3 protein. The sample has about 330,000 distinct CDR3 sequences, approximately 8% seen once. The CDR3 sequence is 14 residues long. With 11 bases removed from V and 7 bases from J, the gap between germline ends came to 21 bases. Germline CDR1 is SNHLY and CDR2 is FYNNEI. This sequence joins TRBV2 and TRBJ2-1, with D possibly being TRBD2 (6 bases). The sample comprised blood, either unsorted or a sorted T cell fraction (not recorded which). The sequence was collected from a male donor with ankylosing spondylitis. The CDR3 DNA reads TGTGCCTGCCTTAGGGGACTCCTTCGGAATGAGCAGTTCTTC. It translates to CACLRGLLRNEQFF.